This TCR beta chain derives from a study of shared T cell receptors in the human thymus. The CDR3 runs 14 residues. After removal of 5 bases from V and 7 bases from J, the junction contained 7 bases not matched to a gene. Germline CDR1 is LNHDA and CDR2 is SQIVND (reference sequence). Some clones are missing from TCRdb's copy, which holds only in-frame ones; the method was immunoSEQ multiplex PCR. Of hundreds of thousands of clones listed, roughly 94% are singletons. The chain carries TRBV19 and TRBJ1-2; 10 nucleotides match TRBD1. Sequences were obtained from thymocytes. This TCR came from a human donor. Here the CDR3 DNA reads TGTGCCAGTAGTTTTCACGGGACAGGGGCTGGCTACACCTTC. Translated, it gives CASSFHGTGAGYTF.